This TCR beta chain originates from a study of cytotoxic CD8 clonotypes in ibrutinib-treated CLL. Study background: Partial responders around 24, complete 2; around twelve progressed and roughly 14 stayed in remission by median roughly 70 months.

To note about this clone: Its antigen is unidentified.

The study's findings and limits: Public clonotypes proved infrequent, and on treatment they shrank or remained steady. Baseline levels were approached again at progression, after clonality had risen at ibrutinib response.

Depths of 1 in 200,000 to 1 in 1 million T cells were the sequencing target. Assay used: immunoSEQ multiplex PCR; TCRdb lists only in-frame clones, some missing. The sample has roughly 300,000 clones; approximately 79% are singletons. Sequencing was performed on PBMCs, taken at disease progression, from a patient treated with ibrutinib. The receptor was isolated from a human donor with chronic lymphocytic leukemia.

The CDR3 nucleotides read TGTGCCAGCACCGCCCTAGCGGGAGGGCGGGAGTTCTTC. Residues: CASTALAGGREFF. V usage is TRBV25-1 and J usage is TRBJ2-1; 12 bases match TRBD2. The CDR3 contains 13 residues. Germline CDR1 MGHDK, CDR2 SYGVNS. V was clipped by 7 bases and J by 14 bases; unmatched bases: 9. Combining the CDR3 with reference TRBV25-1 and TRBJ2-1 gives the whole variable domain EADIYQTPRYLVIGTGKKITLECSQTMGHDKMYWYQQDPGMELHLIHYSYGVNSTEKGDLSSESTVSRIRTEHFPLTLESARPSHTSQYLCASTALAGGREFFGPGTRLTVL.